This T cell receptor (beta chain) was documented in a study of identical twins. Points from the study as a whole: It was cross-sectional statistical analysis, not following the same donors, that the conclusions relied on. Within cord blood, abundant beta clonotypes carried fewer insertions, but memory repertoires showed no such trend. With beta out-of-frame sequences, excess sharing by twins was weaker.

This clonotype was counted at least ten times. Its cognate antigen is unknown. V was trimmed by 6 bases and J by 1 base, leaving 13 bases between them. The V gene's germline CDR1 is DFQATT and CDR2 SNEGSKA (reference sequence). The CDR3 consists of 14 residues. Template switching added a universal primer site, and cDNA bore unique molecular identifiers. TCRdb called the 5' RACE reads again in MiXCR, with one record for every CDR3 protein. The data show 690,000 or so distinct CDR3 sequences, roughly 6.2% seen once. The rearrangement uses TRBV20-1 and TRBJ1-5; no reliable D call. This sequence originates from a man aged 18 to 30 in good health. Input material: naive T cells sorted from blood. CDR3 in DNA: TGCAGTGCCATGCCGGGCGACAGCAATCAGCCCCAGCATTTT. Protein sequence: CSAMPGDSNQPQHF.